This T cell receptor beta chain was sequenced during a study of shared clonotypes between healthy human individuals (dated by TCRdb to 2020 to 2022). For the study in its entirety: The cohort included three men and a couple of women between 18 and 49 years of age. Leukapheresis yielded between about 0.94 and 8.9 billion PBMCs per donor. Libraries were prepared and TCR repertoires were sequenced by different laboratories using diverse techniques, in order to increase sequencing depth and limit assay-specific biases. To estimate repertoire size and how much clonotype sharing occurs between individuals, the study deeply sequenced the blood TCR repertoires of five or six healthy adults.

Remarks on this clone: The clone's antigen remains unknown. The input lacks base qualities; no much larger clone sits a single base away.

The donors were healthy, HIV-negative adults who had no recently reported acute infections or vaccinations. Every donor was a Caucasian adult living in Nashville, Tennessee, USA. For unsorted samples, roughly 91 million PBMCs were counted, and genomic DNA was extracted using the QIAamp DNA Blood Mini kit. After blood collection by leukapheresis, PBMCs were isolated using Ficoll-Histopaque density gradient centrifugation and then cryopreserved in the vapor phase of liquid nitrogen. The investigation overall reported the following: Sampling was restricted to blood, and TCR repertoires in tissue are likely to differ from TCR repertoires in blood. Pairwise subsampling indicated that sequencing depth was expected to affect the degree of clonotype sharing among donors. The small number of donors limited the genetic and exposure-history diversity represented.

Using the deep immunoSEQ assay, multiplex PCR amplified TCR CDR3 regions from genomic DNA. For each cell subset, the extracted genomic DNA was distributed evenly across all wells of several immunoSEQ 96-well plates, and each plate served as one replicate. For unsorted PBMC, around 0.3 ug genomic DNA, equal to 25,000 to 35,000 T cell genomes, was loaded into each replicate PCR. Unsorted PBMC genomic DNA was sequenced across ten immunoSEQ deep assay plates. The purified libraries were quantified using a Qubit 3.0 fluorometer, sized with a Bioanalyzer 2100, and then quantified again using the KAPA Library Quantification kit. Every immunoSEQ 96-well plate was sequenced on a separate single-read 150-cycle Illumina NextSeq 550 flow cell. The study's own analysis went as follows. Because the immunoSEQ output included only junctional sequences and no quality scores, the filtering could not be the same as the filtering used for full-length reads. To assign V/J genes and CDR3, sequences were annotated using PyIR, a Python wrapper for IgBLAST v1.9, with IMGT germline references. Any read was removed if the V/J assignment was weak (E-value above 1e-6), the CDR3 was missing, or the read contained stop codons, out-of-frame junctions, or ambiguous translated residues. V3J clonotypes were defined as sequences sharing an identical inferred V gene, J gene, and CDR3 amino acid sequence. To compute the percentage overlap between repertoires, the number of shared unique clonotypes was divided by the size of the smaller repertoire. RTK rarefaction, the Chao1 estimator, and Recon v2.1 estimates of unobserved clonotypes were used to assess repertoire richness. TCRdb mirrors the immuneACCESS table, restricted to in-frame sequences. Some clones are absent from its copies; in checked studies, under half trace to an unresolved V gene, and the reason for the others is unknown. V and J calls and clone size are as listed in that table; D and trimming were resolved from the DNA. The sample includes nearly 500,000 clones, with 76% observed a single time. Approximately 12% of the sample rests with the top ten.

The sequencing input was PBMCs. The receptor's source is a woman aged 40-49 years in good health. Some clones in this sample may be carry-over from other donors' samples.

The sequenced DNA: TGTGCCAGCAGCTTGGACCCGAACCAGCCCCAGCATTTT. It translates to CASSLDPNQPQHF. This chain is built from TRBV7-9 and TRBJ1-5; no confident D gene assignment can be made. The junction shows trimming of 3 bases on V and 7 bases on J, plus 10 bases between the germline ends. Measured from the cysteine to the phenylalanine, the CDR3 is 13 residues long. Just the 39-base CDR3 DNA is kept, in frame starting at base 1. As encoded in the germline V gene (reference sequence), CDR1 is SEHNR while CDR2 is FQNEAQ.